Listed below are T cell receptor beta chains from one sample, sequenced in a study of blood T cells in healthy people across ages. MiXCR, run by TCRdb on the 5' RACE reads, gives a single entry per CDR3 protein. The sample holds about 680,000 distinct CDR3 sequences, around 45% seen once. The sequenced sample was blood. All receptors come from a woman aged 60 to 75 in good health. Each CDR3 is given with its conserved first and last residue. Fields, in order: D gene, clone size, J gene, V gene, CDR3 protein, CDR3 DNA. The D gene is left open where the match is weak. Only some rows state a clone size, as once, few, many or a class for expanded clones.

TRBD1,few,TRBJ2-1,TRBV7-2,CASSPRGTGDEQFF,TGTGCCAGCAGCCCGAGGGGGACAGGGGATGAGCAGTTCTTC
TRBD1,-,TRBJ2-5,TRBV29-1,CSANRGAETQYF,TGCAGCGCAAACAGGGGGGCAGAGACCCAGTACTTC
-,few,TRBJ2-7,TRBV29-1,CSVEYKTGYEQYF,TGCAGCGTTGAATATAAAACGGGTTACGAGCAGTACTTC
-,-,TRBJ1-2,TRBV20-1,CSARDSGLNYGYTF,TGCAGTGCTAGAGATTCAGGGCTTAACTATGGCTACACCTTC
TRBD1,few,TRBJ2-7,TRBV3-1,CASSQAGTDGRQYF,TGTGCCAGCAGCCAGGCCGGGACAGACGGTAGGCAGTACTTC
TRBD2,once,TRBJ2-7,TRBV28,CASQAGGGEQYF,TGTGCCAGCCAGGCGGGAGGGGGCGAGCAGTACTTC
TRBD2,many,TRBJ2-7,TRBV20-1,CSARDSAGVEYEQYF,TGCAGTGCTAGAGATTCTGCGGGAGTCGAATACGAGCAGTACTTC
TRBD1,once,TRBJ1-5,TRBV10-2,CASGQTGEAQPQHF,TGCGCCAGCGGCCAGACAGGGGAGGCGCAGCCCCAGCATTTT
-,few,TRBJ2-5,TRBV27,CASSFVAGRETQYF,TGTGCCAGCAGTTTTGTGGCGGGAAGGGAGACCCAGTACTTC
TRBD1,once,TRBJ1-2,TRBV15,CATSRDRVYAGYTF,TGTGCCACCAGCCGCGACAGGGTGTATGCTGGCTACACCTTC
-,-,TRBJ2-7,TRBV7-2,CASSLVGQGLYEQYF,TGTGCCAGCAGCTTAGTAGGGCAGGGGCTCTACGAGCAGTACTTC
-,few,TRBJ1-3,TRBV4-2,CASSQVGVGNTIYF,TGTGCCAGCAGCCAAGTAGGAGTTGGAAACACCATATATTTT
TRBD1,-,TRBJ2-4,TRBV10-3,CAIREPGTDKNIQYF,TGTGCCATCAGAGAGCCCGGGACAGACAAAAACATTCAGTACTTC
-,-,TRBJ2-1,TRBV7-9,CASSSAPLGGNEQFF,TGTGCCAGCAGCTCAGCGCCCTTGGGGGGCAATGAGCAGTTCTTC
TRBD2,-,TRBJ2-3,TRBV28,CASSQGLAGDVDTQYF,TGTGCCAGCAGTCAGGGACTAGCGGGAGATGTAGATACGCAGTATTTT
-,-,TRBJ1-1,TRBV11-1,CASSLVNKGALGTEAFF,TGTGCCAGCAGCTTAGTTAACAAGGGCGCGTTGGGCACTGAGGCTTTCTTT
-,-,TRBJ1-2,TRBV7-9,CASGSITGPRIYGYTF,TGTGCCAGCGGATCAATAACGGGACCACGTATCTATGGCTACACCTTC
TRBD1,few,TRBJ1-1,TRBV7-2,CASSLRTGDTEAFF,TGTGCCAGCAGCCTCAGGACAGGGGACACTGAAGCTTTCTTT
TRBD2,once,TRBJ2-5,TRBV27,CASSWGLGETQYF,TGTGCCAGCAGTTGGGGACTAGGAGAGACCCAGTACTTC
TRBD2,few,TRBJ2-7,TRBV7-2,CASSLATSGRYEQYF,TGTGCCAGCAGCTTAGCGACTAGCGGGAGATACGAGCAGTACTTC
-,-,TRBJ2-7,TRBV6-6,CASSYGVEQAYEQYF,TGTGCCAGCAGTTACGGCGTCGAGCAAGCCTACGAGCAGTACTTC
TRBD2,-,TRBJ2-1,TRBV27,CASSPLAGVTDEQFF,TGTGCCAGCAGTCCTCTAGCGGGAGTTACGGATGAGCAGTTCTTC
-,-,TRBJ2-1,TRBV2,CASKGGAGNEQFF,TGTGCCAGCAAAGGCGGAGCTGGGAATGAGCAGTTCTTC
-,-,TRBJ2-3,TRBV12-3/TRBV12-4,CASSPLGLEADTQYF,TGTGCCAGCAGCCCACTCGGACTGGAGGCAGATACGCAGTATTTT
TRBD2,-,TRBJ2-1,TRBV20-1,CSASLAGEYNEQFF,TGCAGTGCTAGCTTAGCGGGGGAATACAATGAGCAGTTCTTC
-,-,TRBJ2-7,TRBV28,CASSLGRTTSYEQYF,TGTGCCAGCAGTTTGGGCCGAACTACCTCCTACGAGCAGTACTTC
TRBD1,few,TRBJ1-6,TRBV7-2,CASSLAGQGNSPLHF,TGTGCCAGCAGCTTAGCGGGACAGGGTAACTCACCCCTCCACTTT
-,-,TRBJ2-1,TRBV29-1,CSHSLSSYNEQFF,TGCAGCCACAGTTTGTCCTCCTACAATGAGCAGTTCTTC
-,-,TRBJ2-7,TRBV6-5,CASSYSSRPLIYEQYF,TGTGCCAGCAGTTACTCGAGTAGGCCCCTAATATACGAGCAGTACTTC
-,few,TRBJ2-4,TRBV15,CATSRKAKNIQYF,TGTGCCACCAGCCGAAAAGCCAAAAACATTCAGTACTTC
-,-,TRBJ2-1,TRBV30,CAWSLLTAPSRFF,TGTGCCTGGAGTTTGCTAACAGCCCCGAGCCGGTTCTTC
-,few,TRBJ2-1,TRBV3-1,CASSQRQARNEQFF,TGTGCCAGCAGCCAAAGGCAGGCAAGAAATGAGCAGTTCTTC
-,-,TRBJ2-7,TRBV2,CASGEGGLGYEQYF,TGTGCCAGCGGTGAAGGCGGACTTGGCTACGAGCAGTACTTC
-,-,TRBJ1-5,TRBV20-1,CSAGGIRYSNQPQHF,TGCAGTGCTGGAGGAATCAGATATAGCAATCAGCCCCAGCATTTT
TRBD2,-,TRBJ2-7,TRBV5-5,CASSLEAGVGTYEQYF,TGTGCCAGCAGCTTGGAGGCGGGAGTCGGGACCTACGAGCAGTACTTC